This is a list of T cell receptor beta chains from one sample in a study of blood T cell repertoires in COVID-19. Libraries were prepared by immunoSEQ multiplex PCR; TCRdb keeps only in-frame clonotypes and omits some of them. The sample has roughly 55,000 clones, about 89% seen once. The sample consisted of peripheral blood. These receptors were obtained from a man aged 55-75 years with active or convalescent COVID-19. Both conserved end residues are part of each CDR3. The order of the fields is CDR3 DNA, CDR3 protein, D gene, J gene, clone size, V gene. A D gene is named only where the DNA matches it firmly. Clone size is shown for a subset of rows, as once, few, many or a class of expanded clone.

DNA: TGTGCCTGGACGGGTTATGAGCAGTTCTTC; CDR3: CAWTGYEQFF; D: -; J: TRBJ2-1; size: -; V: TRBV30
DNA: TGTGCCAGCAGTTACACCGACAGGAGCTCCTACGAGCAGTACTTC; CDR3: CASSYTDRSSYEQYF; D: -; J: TRBJ2-7; size: -; V: TRBV6-6
DNA: TGTGCCAGCAGCCAAAAAAGCGGGGGCACTGAAGCTTTCTTT; CDR3: CASSQKSGGTEAFF; D: -; J: TRBJ1-1; size: -; V: TRBV3-1/TRBV3-2
DNA: TGTGCCAGTATGGTGGGGGGGCAGCCCCAGCATTTT; CDR3: CASMVGGQPQHF; D: -; J: TRBJ1-5; size: -; V: TRBV19
DNA: TGCGCCAGCAGCCAAGGGCAGGCCTACCTAGAGACCCAGTACTTC; CDR3: CASSQGQAYLETQYF; D: -; J: TRBJ2-5; size: -; V: TRBV4-1
DNA: TGTGCCAGCAGCTCAGCGGGACAGGGGGCGCGCAAAAACATTCAGTACTTC; CDR3: CASSSAGQGARKNIQYF; D: TRBD1; J: TRBJ2-4; size: -; V: TRBV27
DNA: TGTGCCAGCACCATTCTAAACGAGCAGTACTTC; CDR3: CASTILNEQYF; D: -; J: TRBJ2-7; size: -; V: TRBV2
DNA: TGTGCCAGCAGTTTACAGGGGATTGGGGAAAAACTGTTTTTT; CDR3: CASSLQGIGEKLFF; D: -; J: TRBJ1-4; size: -; V: TRBV27
DNA: TGCGCCAGCAGCCCTATGCCCAAGTCGAACACTGAAGCTTTCTTT; CDR3: CASSPMPKSNTEAFF; D: -; J: TRBJ1-1; size: once; V: TRBV5-1
DNA: TGCGCCAGCAGGGCCGAAAGGGGGCTTAGTGAAGCTTTCTTT; CDR3: CASRAERGLSEAFF; D: TRBD1; J: TRBJ1-1; size: -; V: TRBV10-2
DNA: TGTGCCAGCAGCCCTGACAGGGGGAGCACGTGGACCGGGGAGCTGTTTTTT; CDR3: CASSPDRGSTWTGELFF; D: TRBD1; J: TRBJ2-2; size: few; V: TRBV13
DNA: TGTGCCAGCAGTGAAGGAAAAAGGACAGTTGGCAATCAGCCCCAGCATTTT; CDR3: CASSEGKRTVGNQPQHF; D: -; J: TRBJ1-5; size: -; V: TRBV6-1
DNA: TGTGCCAGCAGCTTGGGACAGGGAACGACCCAGCATTTT; CDR3: CASSLGQGTTQHF; D: TRBD1; J: TRBJ1-5; size: -; V: TRBV3-1/TRBV3-2
DNA: TGTGCCAGCAGCTTAGGTATGGGGGACAGGGGATCCTACAATGAGCAGTTCTTC; CDR3: CASSLGMGDRGSYNEQFF; D: TRBD1; J: TRBJ2-1; size: -; V: TRBV13
DNA: TGTGCCAGTAAAAGACAGGTTTACTCTGGAAACACCATATATTTT; CDR3: CASKRQVYSGNTIYF; D: -; J: TRBJ1-3; size: -; V: TRBV19
DNA: TGCAGCGTGCGGGGGGGGCTTTCTGGAAACACCATATATTTT; CDR3: CSVRGGLSGNTIYF; D: -; J: TRBJ1-3; size: -; V: TRBV29-1
DNA: TGTGCCACCAGTGATCCTGGACAGGGTTTGTACAATGAGCAGTTCTTC; CDR3: CATSDPGQGLYNEQFF; D: TRBD1; J: TRBJ2-1; size: -; V: TRBV24-1
DNA: TGCAGCGTTGCCGGGACTAAAAACTACGAGCAGTACTTC; CDR3: CSVAGTKNYEQYF; D: TRBD2; J: TRBJ2-7; size: once; V: TRBV29-1
DNA: TGTGCCAGCAGCCAAGTACCGGGCTCTGGAAACACCATATATTTT; CDR3: CASSQVPGSGNTIYF; D: -; J: TRBJ1-3; size: -; V: TRBV3-1/TRBV3-2
DNA: TGTGCCAGCAGTAGGACAGTATCAAATTCACCCCTCCACTTT; CDR3: CASSRTVSNSPLHF; D: -; J: TRBJ1-6; size: -; V: TRBV6-5
DNA: TGTGCCAGCAGTCTGGGGGGAAATACTAATGAAAAACTGTTTTTT; CDR3: CASSLGGNTNEKLFF; D: -; J: TRBJ1-4; size: once; V: TRBV6-5
DNA: TGTGCCAGCTCCCCCCTTAGAACCGAGCAGTACTTC; CDR3: CASSPLRTEQYF; D: -; J: TRBJ2-7; size: -; V: TRBV27
DNA: TGTGCCACCAGGGAGCCGGGGGGGAGAGCTTACGAGCAGTACTTC; CDR3: CATREPGGRAYEQYF; D: TRBD2; J: TRBJ2-7; size: -; V: TRBV15
DNA: TGTGCCAGCAGCTTAGACAGGGGGGCGTACGAGCAGTACTTC; CDR3: CASSLDRGAYEQYF; D: TRBD1; J: TRBJ2-7; size: few; V: TRBV7-2
DNA: TGTGCCAGCACCGCGGACAGGGGATATCATGGCTACACCTTC; CDR3: CASTADRGYHGYTF; D: TRBD1; J: TRBJ1-2; size: -; V: TRBV5-4
DNA: TGTGCCAGCAGCCAGGCCCTCTCACCCCTCCACTTT; CDR3: CASSQALSPLHF; D: -; J: TRBJ1-6; size: -; V: TRBV3-1/TRBV3-2
DNA: TGTGCCAGCGGGAGTAGCACAGATACGCAGTATTTT; CDR3: CASGSSTDTQYF; D: -; J: TRBJ2-3; size: -; V: TRBV6-5
DNA: TGTGCCAGCAGGCCTCCTAGCGGGAGGGAGACCGGGGAGCTGTTTTTT; CDR3: CASRPPSGRETGELFF; D: TRBD2; J: TRBJ2-2; size: few; V: TRBV3-1/TRBV3-2
DNA: TGTGCCAGCAACCAGGGTAGCGGGGCCTACGAGCAGTACTTC; CDR3: CASNQGSGAYEQYF; D: TRBD2; J: TRBJ2-7; size: -; V: TRBV2
DNA: TGTGCCAGCAGCACCACCGGGACTATAAACACCGGGGAGCTGTTTTTT; CDR3: CASSTTGTINTGELFF; D: TRBD2; J: TRBJ2-2; size: -; V: TRBV11-2
DNA: TGTGCCAGCAGCCGTACAGGCAATCAGCCCCAGCATTTT; CDR3: CASSRTGNQPQHF; D: -; J: TRBJ1-5; size: -; V: TRBV5-6
DNA: TGTGCCAGCAGCTTGCAGAACACCGGGGAGCTGTTTTTT; CDR3: CASSLQNTGELFF; D: -; J: TRBJ2-2; size: once; V: TRBV5-5
DNA: TGTGCCACACAACGGGGTCTAGGTGAAAAACTGTTTTTT; CDR3: CATQRGLGEKLFF; D: -; J: TRBJ1-4; size: few; V: TRBV6-5